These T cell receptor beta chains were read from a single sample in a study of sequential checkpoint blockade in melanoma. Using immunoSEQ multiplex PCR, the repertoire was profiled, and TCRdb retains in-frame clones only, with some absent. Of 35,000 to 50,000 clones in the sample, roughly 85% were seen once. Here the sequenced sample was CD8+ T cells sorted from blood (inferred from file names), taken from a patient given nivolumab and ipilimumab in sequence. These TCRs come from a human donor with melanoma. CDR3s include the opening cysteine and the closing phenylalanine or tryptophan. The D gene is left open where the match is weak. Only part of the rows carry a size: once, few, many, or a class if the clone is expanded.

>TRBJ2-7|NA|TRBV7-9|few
CASSLTGREVDF
TGTGCCAGCAGCTTAACCGGCAGGGAGGTCGACTTC
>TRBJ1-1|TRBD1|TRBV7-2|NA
CASSFRDSPEAFF
TGTGCCAGCAGCTTCCGGGACAGCCCCGAAGCTTTCTTT
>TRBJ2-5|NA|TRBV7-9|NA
CASSSDLTQYF
TGTGCCAGCAGCTCCGACTTAACCCAGTACTTC
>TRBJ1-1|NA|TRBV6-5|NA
CASTEQMNTEAFF
TGTGCCAGCACCGAACAGATGAACACTGAAGCTTTCTTT
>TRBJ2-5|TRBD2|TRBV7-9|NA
CASSLGPSGNQETQYF
TGTGCCAGCAGCTTAGGTCCTAGCGGGAACCAAGAGACCCAGTACTTC
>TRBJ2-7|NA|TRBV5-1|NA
CASSSSSYEQYF
TGCGCCAGCAGCTCTAGCTCCTACGAGCAGTACTTC
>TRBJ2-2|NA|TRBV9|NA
CASSLGGGITGELFF
TGTGCCAGCAGCCTAGGAGGGGGTATCACCGGGGAGCTGTTTTTT
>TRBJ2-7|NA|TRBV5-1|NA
CASSLGGITYEQYF
TGCGCCAGCAGCTTGGGGGGCATAACCTACGAGCAGTACTTC
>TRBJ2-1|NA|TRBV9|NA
CASSVGSNEQFF
TGTGCCAGCAGTGTTGGGAGCAATGAGCAGTTCTTC
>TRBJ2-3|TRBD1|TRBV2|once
CASSRSYAGTGNSDTQYF
TGTGCCAGCAGCCGCTCATACGCCGGGACAGGGAATTCAGATACGCAGTATTTT
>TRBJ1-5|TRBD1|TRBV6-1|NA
CASRESTGEGQPQHF
TGTGCCAGCAGAGAGTCGACAGGGGAGGGTCAGCCCCAGCATTTT
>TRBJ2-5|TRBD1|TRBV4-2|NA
CASSRRQGREQYF
TGTGCCAGCAGCCGTAGACAGGGCAGGGAGCAGTACTTC
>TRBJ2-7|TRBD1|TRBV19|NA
CASSISDRGLREQYF
TGTGCCAGTAGTATATCCGACAGGGGGCTGCGCGAGCAGTACTTC
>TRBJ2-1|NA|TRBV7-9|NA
CASMLEGEQFF
TGTGCCAGCATGCTGGAGGGTGAGCAGTTCTTC
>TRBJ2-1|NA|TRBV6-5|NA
CASSYPGNEQFF
TGTGCCAGCAGTTACCCGGGAAATGAGCAGTTCTTC
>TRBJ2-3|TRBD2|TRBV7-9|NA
CASSLLASGETDTQYF
TGTGCCAGCAGCTTATTAGCTAGCGGAGAGACAGATACGCAGTATTTT
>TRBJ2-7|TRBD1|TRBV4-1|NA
CASSQADRTLDEQYF
TGCGCCAGCAGCCAAGCGGACAGGACGTTGGACGAGCAGTACTTC
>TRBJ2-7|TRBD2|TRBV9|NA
CASSRGETNEQYF
TGTGCCAGCAGTCGGGGGGAGACCAACGAGCAGTACTTC
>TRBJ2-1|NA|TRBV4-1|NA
CASSPGPLSQNEQFF
TGCGCCAGCAGCCCAGGGCCACTTTCACAGAATGAGCAGTTCTTC
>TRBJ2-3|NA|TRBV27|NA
CASSLWAWTDTQYF
TGTGCCAGCAGTTTATGGGCTTGGACAGATACGCAGTATTTT
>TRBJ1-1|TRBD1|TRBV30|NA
CAWRTGWTTEAFF
TGTGCCTGGCGGACAGGGTGGACCACTGAAGCTTTCTTT
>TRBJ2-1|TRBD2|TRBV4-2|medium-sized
CASSQDGTSGGNEQFF
TGTGCCAGCAGCCAAGATGGGACTAGCGGGGGGAATGAGCAGTTCTTC
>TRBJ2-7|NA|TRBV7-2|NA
CASSSPAEDYEQYF
TGTGCCAGCAGCTCCCCGGCGGAGGACTACGAGCAGTACTTC
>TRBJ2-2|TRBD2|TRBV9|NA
CASSPGLAAKGPASPGELFF
TGTGCCAGCAGCCCCGGACTAGCGGCAAAGGGTCCGGCATCTCCCGGGGAGCTGTTTTTT
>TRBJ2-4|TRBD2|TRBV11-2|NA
CASSLGAGDIQYF
TGTGCCAGCAGCTTAGGGGCGGGAGACATTCAGTACTTC
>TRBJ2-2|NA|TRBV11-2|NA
CASSPLDGAGELFF
TGTGCCAGCAGCCCACTAGACGGGGCCGGGGAGCTGTTTTTT
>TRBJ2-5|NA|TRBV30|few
CAWGAGTSSVVQETQYF
TGTGCCTGGGGGGCCGGGACTTCGAGCGTGGTCCAAGAGACCCAGTACTTC
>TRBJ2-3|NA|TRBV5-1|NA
CASSFGITSTDTQYF
TGCGCCAGCAGTTTCGGTATTACTAGCACAGATACGCAGTATTTT
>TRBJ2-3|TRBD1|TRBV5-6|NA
CASSTGQGSDTQYF
TGTGCCAGCAGCACAGGACAGGGCTCAGATACGCAGTATTTT
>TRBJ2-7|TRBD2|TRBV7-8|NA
CASTLAGGPREQYF
TGTGCCAGCACCTTAGCGGGAGGGCCTCGGGAGCAGTACTTC
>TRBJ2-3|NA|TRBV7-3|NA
CASSSPPRTTRDTDTQYF
TGTGCCAGCAGCTCCCCCCCCCGGACTACCCGCGACACGGATACGCAGTATTTT
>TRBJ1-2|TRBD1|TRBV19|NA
CASSRDRDGYTF
TGTGCCAGTAGCCGGGACAGAGATGGCTACACCTTC
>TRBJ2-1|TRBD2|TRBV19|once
CASRVSGSSYNEQFF
TGTGCCAGTAGAGTCAGCGGGAGCTCCTACAATGAGCAGTTCTTC
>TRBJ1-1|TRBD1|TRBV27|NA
CASRRQGLNTEAFF
TGTGCCAGCAGACGACAGGGGTTGAACACTGAAGCTTTCTTT
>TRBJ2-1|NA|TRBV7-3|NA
CASSSHHRVAYNEQFF
TGTGCCAGCAGCTCTCACCACAGGGTGGCCTACAATGAGCAGTTCTTC
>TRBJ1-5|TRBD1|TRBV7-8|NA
CASSSHDRDQLNQPQHF
TGTGCCAGCAGCTCCCACGACAGGGACCAGCTCAATCAGCCCCAGCATTTT
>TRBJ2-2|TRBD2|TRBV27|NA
CASRPTSGRSGELFF
TGTGCCAGCAGGCCTACTAGCGGGAGATCGGGGGAGCTGTTTTTT
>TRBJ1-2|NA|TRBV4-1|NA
CASSQNRASNYGYTF
TGCGCCAGCAGCCAAAACAGGGCATCTAACTATGGCTACACCTTC
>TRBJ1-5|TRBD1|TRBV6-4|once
CASSVDRGSNQPQHF
TGTGCCAGCAGCGTGGACAGGGGCAGCAATCAGCCCCAGCATTTT
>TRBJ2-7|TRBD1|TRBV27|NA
CASSWGQGSYEQYF
TGTGCCAGCAGTTGGGGACAGGGATCCTACGAGCAGTACTTC
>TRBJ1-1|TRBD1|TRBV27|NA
CASRDRLNTEAFF
TGTGCCAGCAGGGACAGGCTGAACACTGAAGCTTTCTTT
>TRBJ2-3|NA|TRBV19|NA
CASLNSGGTDTQYF
TGTGCCAGTCTGAATAGCGGTGGGACAGATACGCAGTATTTT
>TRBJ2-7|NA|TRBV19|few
CASSWRERSEQYF
TGTGCCAGTAGTTGGCGGGAACGCTCCGAGCAGTACTTC
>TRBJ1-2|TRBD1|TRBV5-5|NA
CASSLAWDRANYGYTF
TGTGCCAGCAGCTTGGCCTGGGACAGGGCTAACTATGGCTACACCTTC
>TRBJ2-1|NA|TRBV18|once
CASLSGYLTYNEQFF
TGTGCCAGCTTATCCGGGTACCTGACCTACAATGAGCAGTTCTTC
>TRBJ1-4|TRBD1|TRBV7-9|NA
CASSHGDRREKLFF
TGTGCCAGCAGCCATGGGGACAGGCGTGAAAAACTGTTTTTT
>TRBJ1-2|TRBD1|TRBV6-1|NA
CASSARGSGYGYTF
TGTGCCAGCAGTGCCAGGGGGTCCGGCTATGGCTACACCTTC
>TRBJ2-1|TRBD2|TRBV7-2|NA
CASSESSGNEQFF
TGTGCCAGCAGCGAGTCTAGCGGGAATGAGCAGTTCTTC
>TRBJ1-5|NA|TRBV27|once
CASSPAAGPQHF
TGTGCCAGCAGTCCCGCAGCGGGGCCCCAGCATTTT
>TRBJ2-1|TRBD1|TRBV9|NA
CASSLNRDRGSNEQFF
TGTGCCAGCAGCCTGAACCGGGACAGGGGATCGAATGAGCAGTTCTTC
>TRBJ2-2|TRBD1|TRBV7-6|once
CASSLGQGNTGELFF
TGTGCCAGCAGCTTAGGACAGGGAAACACCGGGGAGCTGTTTTTT
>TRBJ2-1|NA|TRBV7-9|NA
CASSLVVRGRSMNEQFF
TGTGCCAGCAGCTTAGTAGTACGGGGGAGGTCCATGAATGAGCAGTTCTTC
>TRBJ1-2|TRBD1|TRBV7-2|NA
CASSEIPGQGLSGYTF
TGTGCCAGCAGCGAGATACCGGGACAGGGTCTATCTGGCTACACCTTC
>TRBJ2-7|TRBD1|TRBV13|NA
CASSLRFAGTGVYEQYF
TGTGCCAGCAGCTTACGATTCGCGGGGACAGGGGTCTACGAGCAGTACTTC
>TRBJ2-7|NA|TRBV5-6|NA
CASSLGSLTSLEQYF
TGTGCCAGCAGCTTGGGATCCCTTACTTCATTGGAGCAGTACTTC
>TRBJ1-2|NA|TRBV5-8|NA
CASSLGDSDYGYTF
TGTGCCAGCAGCTTGGGAGACAGTGACTATGGCTACACCTTC